Shown below are 8 T cell receptor beta chains from a single sample sequenced in a study of cytomegalovirus exposure and HLA in healthy donors. PCR primers comprised 60 Vbeta and 13 Jbeta primers. Only in-frame clones appear in the TCRdb table, and some are missing; sequencing was by immunoSEQ multiplex PCR. The table includes some 71,000 clones, 70% detected once. Sequencing used PBMCs. Receptors were obtained from a woman aged 50 to 65 in good health and CMV-seropositive.

V gene TRBV7-2 combines with J gene TRBJ1-5; the match to TRBD1 covers 9 bases. Germline V gene sequence: CDR1 SGHTA, CDR2 FQGNSA. CDR3 length: 15 residues. Trimming at V came to 5 bases and at J to 7 bases, leaving 9 bases not matched to a gene. The CDR3 DNA sequence: TGTGCCAGCAGCCTAAGACAGGGGGGGGACCAGCCCCAGCATTTT. It yields the protein CASSLRQGGDQPQHF.

The chain joins TRBV7-2 to TRBJ2-3, with 10 bases lining up with TRBD2. V shed 5 bases and J 5 bases; nucleotides not matched to a gene: 7. Germline lookup yields CDR1 SGHTA and CDR2 FQGNSA. The CDR3 covers 15 residues. Here the CDR3 reads CASSNPGLALDTQYF. The CDR3 DNA reads as TGTGCCAGCAGCAATCCGGGACTAGCGTTAGATACGCAGTATTTT.

The gene calls are TRBV11-2 and TRBJ2-7; the D gene is possibly TRBD1 (6 bases). CDR3 size: 14 residues. CDR1 is SGHAT and CDR2 is FQNNGV in the germline V gene. Between the trimmed V and J ends, which lost 5 bases and 3 bases, there was a span of 14 bases. The CDR3 sequence: CASSPPRGDYEQYF. In nucleotides, the CDR3 is TGTGCCAGCAGCCCCCCCAGGGGAGACTACGAGCAGTACTTC.

V usage is TRBV5-1 and J usage is TRBJ2-2; 8 bases line up with TRBD1. Germline V gene lookup returns CDR1 SGHRS and CDR2 YFSETQ. The J segment lost 6 bases and the V segment lost 4 bases, leaving 2 bases of the junction unmatched. This CDR3 region has 13 residues. In DNA form, the CDR3 reads TGCGCCAGCAGCCCACAGGGGGCCGGGGAGCTGTTTTTT. Its translation: CASSPQGAGELFF.

This chain connects TRBV6-5 to TRBJ1-2, with a weak D call TRBD1 (6 bases). The V end lost 0 bases, the J end lost 8 bases, and 16 bases lay between the germline ends. The CDR3 runs to 15 residues. The germline CDR1 and CDR2 sequences are MNHEY and SVGAGI. CDR3 sequence reads: CASSYSVGGRDGYTF. CDR3 sequence (DNA): TGTGCCAGCAGTTACTCGGTGGGGGGGCGCGACGGCTACACCTTC.

This chain uses TRBV5-1 with TRBJ2-1, with 10 nucleotides matching TRBD2. The germline CDR1 and CDR2 sequences are SGHRS and YFSETQ. The V and J ends lost 4 bases and 10 bases, in that order; junction bases with no gene match: 14. The CDR3 consists of 16 residues. CDR3 in amino acids: CASSLRTSGASHEQFF. In DNA, the CDR3 is TGCGCCAGCAGCCTTCGGACTAGCGGAGCGAGCCACGAGCAGTTCTTC.

V usage is TRBV5-1 and J usage is TRBJ1-4; 10 bases align to TRBD1. CDR1 is SGHRS and CDR2 is YFSETQ in the germline V gene. CDR3 size: 14 residues. With V trimmed by 5 bases and J by 8 bases, 6 bases remained unmatched. For the CDR3, the DNA is TGCGCCAGCAGTTTTGGACAGGGGGAAGAAAAACTGTTTTTT. Its translation: CASSFGQGEEKLFF.

The chain carries TRBV5-4 and TRBJ1-2; no definite D call. The CDR3 covers 14 residues. Trimming pared 2 bases from V and 0 bases from J, leaving 8 bases between. CDR1 and CDR2 (germline): SGHNT, YYREEE (reference sequence). In DNA form, the CDR3 reads TGTGCCAGCAGCTTACAGAGCCCTAACTATGGCTACACCTTC. Protein product: CASSLQSPNYGYTF.